These 18 T cell receptor beta chains originate from one sample sequenced in a study of cytomegalovirus exposure and HLA in healthy donors. The PCR had 60 Vbeta and 13 Jbeta primers. The data were produced by immunoSEQ multiplex PCR, yet TCRdb's version contains in-frame clones alone and is incomplete. The data show roughly 190,000 clones, roughly 80% seen once. Input material: PBMCs. Receptors originate from a woman aged 18-29 years in good health and CMV-seronegative.

The chain links TRBV6-6 to TRBJ2-1; 9 positions match TRBD2. The CDR3 is made up of 16 amino acids. After removal of 4 bases from V and 4 bases from J, the junction contained 8 bases not matched to a gene. CDR1 MNHNY and CDR2 SVGAGI come from the germline V gene (reference sequence). The DNA of the CDR3 is TGTGCCAGCAGTTTAATAGCGGGAGTTGAGTACAATGAGCAGTTCTTC. Protein sequence: CASSLIAGVEYNEQFF.

Concerning this clone itself: Other nucleotide sequences in the sample specify the same CDR3. This rearrangement joins TRBV28 to TRBJ2-1, with 14 bases lining up with TRBD2. CDR1 and CDR2 (germline): MDHEN, SYDVKM. The CDR3 contains 16 residues. Losses at the gene ends were 4 bases for V and 8 bases for J; bases not matched to a gene: 7. CDR3 coding DNA: TGTGCCAGCAGTTCACAGACTAGCGGGGGGGCCGATGAGCAGTTCTTC. Protein product: CASSSQTSGGADEQFF.

The J gene is TRBJ1-1, the V gene TRBV27; D gene uncertain. This CDR3 spans 13 amino acids. Trimming cost V 6 bases and J 1 base, with 9 bases left between them. Germline V gene lookup returns CDR1 MNHEY and CDR2 SMNVEV (reference sequence). The CDR3 protein is CASSVPGNTEAFF. CDR3 DNA: TGTGCCAGCAGCGTCCCAGGGAACACTGAAGCTTTCTTT.

The gene calls are TRBV19 and TRBJ2-1, with D unresolved. The CDR3 consists of 12 residues. Trimming stripped 5 bases from V and 6 bases from J, with 8 bases between. Germline loops: CDR1 LNHDA, CDR2 SQIVND (reference sequence). The CDR3 is CASSLPGNEQFF. The CDR3 DNA follows: TGTGCCAGTAGTCTCCCGGGCAATGAGCAGTTCTTC.

A single count supports this clone. The V gene is TRBV27, the J gene TRBJ2-1; 14 nucleotides agree with TRBD2. Germline values: CDR1 MNHEY, CDR2 SMNVEV (reference sequence). CDR3 size: 16 residues. The trim removed 5 bases at V and 7 bases at J, leaving 7 bases unmatched. The CDR3 DNA sequence: TGTGCCAGCAGTGTCGGACTAGCGGGAGGTCTTAATGAGCAGTTCTTC. Protein product: CASSVGLAGGLNEQFF.

The CDR3 DNA sequence: TGTGCCAGCAGCTTACAGGGGCGGACTGAAGCTTTCTTT. Encoded protein: CASSLQGRTEAFF. The chain combines TRBV7-2 with TRBJ1-1, with D perhaps matching TRBD1 (6 bases). The germline CDR1 and CDR2 sequences are SGHTA and FQGNSA. The CDR3 extends over 13 amino acids. V was cut by 2 bases and J by 5 bases, with 9 bases left in between.

This clone was picked up a small number of times. At the DNA level, this CDR3 is encoded by other sequences in the same sample as well. The J gene is TRBJ1-1, the V gene TRBV5-1; a weak D match, TRBD1 (6 bases). The germline V gene encodes CDR1 SGHRS and CDR2 YFSETQ. The CDR3 extends over 11 amino acids. V was cut by 0 bases and J by 10 bases, with 7 bases left in between. CDR3 region: CASSLGGGAFF. In DNA form, the CDR3 reads TGCGCCAGCAGCTTGGGAGGGGGAGCTTTCTTT.

V and J are TRBV7-3 and TRBJ2-2; D is uncertain. This CDR3 is 12 amino acids long. Germline CDR1 SGHTA, CDR2 FQGTGA. Trimming took 2 bases from V and 7 from J, leaving 5 bases between them. In nucleotides, the CDR3 is TGTGCCAGCAGCTTATCTAACGGGGAGCTGTTTTTT. This sequence encodes CASSLSNGELFF.

The V call is TRBV11-2, the J call TRBJ1-1, with TRBD1 identical over 8 bases. The CDR3 consists of 15 residues. After removal of 1 base from V and 7 bases from J, the junction contained 8 bases not matched to a gene. Germline V gives CDR1 SGHAT, CDR2 FQNNGV. CDR3 DNA: TGTGCCAGCAGCTTAGGACGGACAGGGTGGTATGAAGCTTTCTTT. Residues: CASSLGRTGWYEAFF.

This clone was seen only once. J is TRBJ1-3 and V is TRBV5-6, with unresolved D. Deletions cut 4 bases from V and 4 bases from J, with 12 bases between. The germline V gene encodes CDR1 SGHDT and CDR2 YYEEEE. This CDR3 contains 14 residues. The CDR3 here is CASSPTRRGNTIYF. CDR3 nucleotide sequence: TGTGCCAGCAGCCCGACAAGAAGGGGAAACACCATATATTTT.

The chain links TRBV28 to TRBJ1-4, with no clear D. CDR1 is MDHEN, CDR2 SYDVKM, per germline. Trimming left V 5 bases short and J 12 bases short, with 10 bases between. The CDR3 runs 11 residues. CDR3 nucleotide sequence: TGTGCCAGCAGTCCTCGCCGAGAACTGTTTTTT. This sequence encodes CASSPRRELFF.

The chain carries TRBV19 and TRBJ2-2; unclear D gene. Trimming took 2 bases from V and 7 from J, leaving 8 bases between them. Per the germline V gene, CDR1 is LNHDA and CDR2 is SQIVND (reference sequence). CDR3 length equals 13 residues. CDR3 residues: CASSIIGNGELFF. In DNA form, the CDR3 reads TGTGCCAGTAGTATAATCGGTAACGGGGAGCTGTTTTTT.

The genes are TRBV10-3 and TRBJ2-1; no clear D. CDR3 length equals 11 residues. The V gene's germline CDR1 is ENHRY and CDR2 SYGVKD. Trimming cost V 2 bases and J 6 bases, with 2 bases left between them. This chain's CDR3 is CAISELNEQFF. CDR3 coding DNA: TGTGCCATCAGTGAGCTCAATGAGCAGTTCTTC.

V gene TRBV5-6 combines with J gene TRBJ2-1; 16 bases are shared with TRBD2. This CDR3 has 18 residues. Trimming cost V 3 bases and J 2 bases; bases outside gene matches: 5. Germline assignment: CDR1 SGHDT and CDR2 YYEEEE. CDR3 sequence: CASSSGLAGGHPYNEQFF. In DNA form, the CDR3 reads TGTGCCAGCAGCTCGGGACTAGCGGGGGGGCACCCCTACAATGAGCAGTTCTTC.

This chain connects TRBV19 to TRBJ2-7, with D possibly being TRBD1 (5 bases). CDR1 is LNHDA, CDR2 SQIVND, per germline (reference sequence). CDR3 length: 13 amino acids. Trimming left V 5 bases short and J 0 bases short, with 8 bases between. The DNA for the CDR3 is TGTGCCAGTAGTTCGACAGTCTCCTACGAGCAGTACTTC. This codes for CASSSTVSYEQYF.

The J gene is TRBJ2-7, the V gene TRBV27; the D gene is possibly TRBD1 (6 bases). Trimming took off 3 bases at V and 4 bases at J, with 10 bases between the two ends. The germline V gene encodes CDR1 MNHEY and CDR2 SMNVEV (reference sequence). CDR3 length: 13 residues. The CDR3 region is CASSFGRGYEQYF. CDR3 bases: TGTGCCAGCAGTTTCGGCAGGGGTTACGAGCAGTACTTC.

With respect to this clone: The same CDR3 is also encoded by other DNA sequences in this sample. The rearrangement joins TRBV6-5 to TRBJ2-7, with 7 positions matching TRBD1. CDR3 length equals 12 residues. The V gene's germline CDR1 is MNHEY and CDR2 SVGAGI. Losses at the gene ends were 5 bases for V and 3 bases for J; bases not matched to a gene: 1. This chain's CDR3 is CASSRDSYEQYF. The CDR3 DNA is TGTGCCAGCAGTCGGGACAGCTACGAGCAGTACTTC.

This CDR3 is CASSIGGAVGDEQFF. The CDR3, as DNA: TGTGCCAGTAGTATCGGAGGGGCTGTCGGAGATGAGCAGTTCTTC. The V gene is TRBV19, the J gene TRBJ2-1; weak D call: TRBD2 (6 bases). The CDR3 consists of 15 residues. CDR1 and CDR2 (germline): LNHDA, SQIVND (reference sequence). V was clipped by 3 bases and J by 8 bases, with 17 bases between them.